Presented here are 17 T cell receptor beta chains from one specimen sequenced in a study of T cell responses to AZD1222 COVID-19 vaccine. Some clones are missing from TCRdb's copy, which holds only in-frame ones; the method was immunoSEQ multiplex PCR. The data show 160,000 or so clones, with about 91% seen just once and 1.9% held by the top ten. Sequenced material: peripheral blood, taken on day 0 of AZD1222 vaccination. Receptors were obtained from an adult in good health.

This clone was counted once. The chain joins TRBV7-2 to TRBJ1-5, with D uncertain. The CDR3 is made up of 15 amino acids. Trimming took off 1 base at V and 8 bases at J, with 15 bases between the two ends. CDR1 and CDR2 (germline): SGHTA, FQGNSA. In nucleotides, the CDR3 is TGTGCCAGCAGCTTAGAGGTATTGGCCTTTAAGCCCCAGCATTTT. Protein product: CASSLEVLAFKPQHF.

The chain is built from TRBV27 and TRBJ2-7; no reliable D call. The germline V gene has CDR1 MNHEY and CDR2 SMNVEV (reference sequence). The CDR3 totals 14 residues. V was pared by 2 bases and J by 3 bases, with 11 bases between. The CDR3 region is CASSLMGGNYEQYF. Written as DNA, the CDR3 is TGTGCCAGCAGTTTAATGGGTGGGAACTACGAGCAGTACTTC.

The chain uses TRBV2 and TRBJ2-5; 8 nucleotides line up with TRBD1. J was trimmed by 4 bases and V by 8 bases; bases with no gene match: 9. The length of the CDR3 is 14 residues. CDR1 and CDR2 from the germline V gene are SNHLY and FYNNEI. CDR3 protein: CASRTGLPPETQYF. CDR3 sequence (DNA): TGTGCCAGCCGGACAGGGCTCCCGCCAGAGACCCAGTACTTC.

This clone was observed a single time. The chain carries TRBV6-5 and TRBJ1-2; TRBD1 aligns across 10 bases. Looked up from germline, CDR1 is MNHEY and CDR2 is SVGAGI. The CDR3 has 13 residues. J was trimmed by 9 bases and V by 5 bases; bases with no gene match: 6. The CDR3 DNA reads as TGTGCCAGCAGTATTGGACAGGGGGAAAGCTACACCTTC. Its translation is CASSIGQGESYTF.

This clone came up once. This chain links TRBV3-1 (or the pseudogene TRBV3-2) with TRBJ1-2, with D perhaps TRBD1 (5 bases). The V gene lost 4 bases and the J gene lost 0 bases, with 12 bases spanning the gap. This CDR3 has 15 amino acids. Germline CDR1 is LGHDT and CDR2 is YNNKEL (reference sequence). The CDR3 loop reads CASSPARGTNYGYTF. CDR3 DNA: TGTGCCAGCAGCCCCGCGAGGGGTACTAACTATGGCTACACCTTC.

In nucleotides, the CDR3 is TGTGCCAGCAAACTCCGCAGGGGGCGTTCTGGAAACACCATATATTTT. Its protein product is CASKLRRGRSGNTIYF. The J gene is TRBJ1-3, the V gene TRBV28; 8 bases map to TRBD1. Germline V gene lookup returns CDR1 MDHEN and CDR2 SYDVKM. This CDR3 region has 16 residues. V gave up 7 bases and J gave up 1 base; unmatched junction bases: 9.

This clone was observed a handful of times. The chain has TRBV27 and TRBJ1-6, with D perhaps matching TRBD1 (5 bases). Germline loops: CDR1 MNHEY, CDR2 SMNVEV (reference sequence). The CDR3 is 15 residues long. V was clipped by 1 base and J by 5 bases, with 9 bases between them. CDR3 protein: CASSLFATDNSPLHF. The CDR3 DNA follows: TGTGCCAGCAGTTTATTTGCGACAGATAATTCACCCCTCCACTTT.

This chain uses TRBV5-4 with TRBJ1-3, with D perhaps matching TRBD1 (6 bases). This CDR3 has 16 residues. V shed 0 bases and J shed 2 bases, with 12 bases lying between them. Germline values: CDR1 SGHNT, CDR2 YYREEE (reference sequence). CDR3 coding DNA: TGTGCCAGCAGCTTGGGGGGGCACACCCCTGGAAACACCATATATTTT. The encoded protein is CASSLGGHTPGNTIYF.

The V and J genes are TRBV6-6 and TRBJ2-2; tentative D call: TRBD2 (7 bases). From germline, CDR1 is MNHNY and CDR2 SVGAGI (reference sequence). Between the trimmed V and J ends, which lost 4 bases and 7 bases, there was a span of 13 bases. CDR3 length: 14 residues. The CDR3 loop is CASSSLGGGGELFF. CDR3 DNA: TGTGCCAGCAGTTCCTTGGGAGGGGGCGGGGAGCTGTTTTTT.

The chain employs TRBV11-2 and TRBJ1-3; D uncertain. The V and J ends lost 3 bases and 1 base respectively, with 4 bases between them. The CDR3 is 13 amino acids. Germline CDR1 SGHAT, CDR2 FQNNGV. DNA for the CDR3: TGTGCCAGCAGCTTGGAATCTGGAAACACCATATATTTT. Translated, it gives CASSLESGNTIYF.

The chain links TRBV19 to TRBJ2-2; D gene uncertain. CDR1 is LNHDA and CDR2 is SQIVND in the germline V gene (reference sequence). The CDR3 spans 14 residues. V lost 10 bases, J lost 2 bases, and 14 bases lay in between. The CDR3 sequence is CATRSFSNTGELFF. For the CDR3, the DNA is TGTGCCACCCGGTCCTTCTCCAACACCGGGGAGCTGTTTTTT.

V and J are TRBV6-5 and TRBJ2-7; no definite D call. V was cut by 4 bases and J by 2 bases, with 12 bases left in between. The CDR3 has 14 amino acids. The germline CDR1 and CDR2 sequences are MNHEY and SVGAGI. This chain's CDR3 is CASSSTGGAYEQYF. The CDR3 DNA reads TGTGCCAGCAGTTCCACCGGCGGAGCCTACGAGCAGTACTTC.

The CDR3 region has the DNA TGTGCCAGCAGTTCTTCTAGCACAGATACGCAGTATTTT. This gives the protein CASSSSSTDTQYF. The gene calls are TRBV28 and TRBJ2-3; the D is unclear. CDR1 and CDR2 (germline): MDHEN, SYDVKM. Trimming removed 4 bases at V and 0 bases at J, with 5 bases between. This CDR3 contains 13 residues. The complete variable domain, with remaining parts taken from reference TRBV28 and TRBJ2-3, reads DVKVTQSSRYLVKRTGEKVFLECVQDMDHENMFWYRQDPGLGLRLIYFSYDVKMKEKGDIPEGYSVSREKKERFSLILESASTNQTSMYLCASSSSSTDTQYFGPGTRLTVL.

This chain links TRBV19 with TRBJ1-4; maybe TRBD1 (6 bases). In germline, CDR1 is LNHDA, CDR2 SQIVND (reference sequence). This CDR3 comprises 14 residues. V gave up 4 bases and J gave up 4 bases, with 10 bases separating them. CDR3 sequence: CASSTGVYNEKLFF. DNA of the CDR3: TGTGCCAGTAGTACAGGGGTTTATAATGAAAAACTGTTTTTT.

The chain combines TRBV5-1 with TRBJ2-7; D ambiguous. The germline CDR1 and CDR2 sequences are SGHRS and YFSETQ. The length of the CDR3 is 14 residues. V was clipped by 4 bases and J by 2 bases, with 13 bases between them. In DNA, the CDR3 is TGCGCCAGCAGCACCGCCACGGCGACCTACGAGCAGTACTTC. It is translated as CASSTATATYEQYF.

The gene calls are TRBV28 and TRBJ1-1; the D gene is possibly TRBD1 (5 bases). The CDR3 length is 11 residues. Germline-derived CDR1 and CDR2 are MDHEN and SYDVKM. Trimming took 6 bases from V and 11 from J, leaving 13 bases between them. The CDR3 spells CASSSQAGAFF. The CDR3 DNA is TGTGCCAGCAGCTCGCAGGCAGGGGCTTTCTTT. Drawing the rest from reference TRBV28 and TRBJ1-1, the complete variable domain is DVKVTQSSRYLVKRTGEKVFLECVQDMDHENMFWYRQDPGLGLRLIYFSYDVKMKEKGDIPEGYSVSREKKERFSLILESASTNQTSMYLCASSSQAGAFFGQGTRLTVV.

The chain links TRBV29-1 to TRBJ2-3; perhaps TRBD2 as D (5 bases). The germline V gene has CDR1 SQVTM and CDR2 ANQGSEA. CDR3 size: 13 residues. Trimming cost V 2 bases and J 2 bases, with 8 bases left between them. The CDR3 sequence is CSVESGITDTQYF. The CDR3 nucleotides read TGCAGCGTTGAATCCGGGATCACAGATACGCAGTATTTT.